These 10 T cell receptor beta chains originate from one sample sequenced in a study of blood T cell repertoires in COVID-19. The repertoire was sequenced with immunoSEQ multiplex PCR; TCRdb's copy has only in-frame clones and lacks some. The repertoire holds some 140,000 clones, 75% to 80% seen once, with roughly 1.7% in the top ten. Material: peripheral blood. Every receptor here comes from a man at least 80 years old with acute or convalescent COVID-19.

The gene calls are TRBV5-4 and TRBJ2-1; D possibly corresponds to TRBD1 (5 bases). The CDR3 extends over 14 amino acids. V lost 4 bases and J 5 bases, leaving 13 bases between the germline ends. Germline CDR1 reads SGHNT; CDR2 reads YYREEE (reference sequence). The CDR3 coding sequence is TGTGCCAGCAGCCAAAGCTCGACAGACAATGAGCAGTTCTTC. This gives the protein CASSQSSTDNEQFF.

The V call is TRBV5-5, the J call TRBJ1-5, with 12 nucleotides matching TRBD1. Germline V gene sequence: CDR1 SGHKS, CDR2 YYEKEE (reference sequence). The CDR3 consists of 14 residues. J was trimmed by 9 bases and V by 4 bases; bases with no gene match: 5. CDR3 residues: CASSTGTGGSPQHF. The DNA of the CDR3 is TGTGCCAGCAGCACCGGGACAGGGGGCTCGCCCCAGCATTTT.

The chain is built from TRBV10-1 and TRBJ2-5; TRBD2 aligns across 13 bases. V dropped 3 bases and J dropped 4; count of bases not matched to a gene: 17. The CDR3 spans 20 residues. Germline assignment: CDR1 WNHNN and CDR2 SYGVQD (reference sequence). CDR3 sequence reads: CASSDMRWETSGGLGETQYF. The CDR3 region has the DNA TGCGCCAGCAGTGATATGAGGTGGGAGACTAGCGGGGGGCTCGGAGAGACCCAGTACTTC.

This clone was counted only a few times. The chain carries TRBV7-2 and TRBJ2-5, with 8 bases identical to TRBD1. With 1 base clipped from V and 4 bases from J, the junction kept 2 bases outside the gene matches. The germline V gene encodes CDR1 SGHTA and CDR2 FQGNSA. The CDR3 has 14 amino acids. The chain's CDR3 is CASSLGQGAETQYF. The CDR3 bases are TGTGCCAGCAGCTTAGGTCAGGGGGCAGAGACCCAGTACTTC.

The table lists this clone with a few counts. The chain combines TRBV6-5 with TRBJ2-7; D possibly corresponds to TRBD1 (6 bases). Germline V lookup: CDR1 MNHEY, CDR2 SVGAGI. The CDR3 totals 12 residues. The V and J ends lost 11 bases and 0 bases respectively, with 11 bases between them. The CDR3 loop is CAVQGISYEQYF. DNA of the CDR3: TGTGCCGTACAGGGAATCTCCTACGAGCAGTACTTC.

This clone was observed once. In DNA, the CDR3 is TGTGCCAGCTCATTATCCGGGACTAGCGGGGGGAGAAACATTCAGTACTTC. Residues: CASSLSGTSGGRNIQYF. The V gene is TRBV18, the J gene TRBJ2-4; 15 nucleotides match TRBD2. The length of the CDR3 is 17 residues. V lost 5 bases to trimming and J lost 6 bases; unmatched junction nucleotides: 8. Germline CDR1 is KGHSH and CDR2 is LQKENI. The full variable domain, its missing parts supplied by reference TRBV18 and TRBJ2-4, is NAGVMQNPRHLVRRRGQEARLRCSPMKGHSHVYWYRQLPEEGLKFMVYLQKENIIDESGMPKERFSAEFPKEGPSILRIQQVVRGDSAAYFCASSLSGTSGGRNIQYFGAGTRLSVL.

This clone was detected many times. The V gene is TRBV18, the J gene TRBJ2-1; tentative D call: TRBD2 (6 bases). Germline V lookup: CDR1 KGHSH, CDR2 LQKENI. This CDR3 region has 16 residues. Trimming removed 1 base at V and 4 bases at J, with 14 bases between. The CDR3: CASSPQEGSLYNEQFF. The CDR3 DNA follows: TGTGCCAGCTCACCACAGGAGGGGTCCCTATACAATGAGCAGTTCTTC.

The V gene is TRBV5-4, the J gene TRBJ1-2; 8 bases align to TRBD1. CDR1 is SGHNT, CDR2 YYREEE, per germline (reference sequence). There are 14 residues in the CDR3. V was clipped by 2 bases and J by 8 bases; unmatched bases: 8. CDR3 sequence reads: CASSFTGGVRGYTF. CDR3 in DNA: TGTGCCAGCAGCTTCACAGGGGGAGTTAGGGGCTACACCTTC.

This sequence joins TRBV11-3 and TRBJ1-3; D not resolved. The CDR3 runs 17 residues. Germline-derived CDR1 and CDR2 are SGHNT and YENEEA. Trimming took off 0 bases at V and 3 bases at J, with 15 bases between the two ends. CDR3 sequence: CASSLDLGGISGNTIYF. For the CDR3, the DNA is TGTGCCAGCAGCTTAGATCTCGGAGGGATAAGTGGAAACACCATATATTTT.

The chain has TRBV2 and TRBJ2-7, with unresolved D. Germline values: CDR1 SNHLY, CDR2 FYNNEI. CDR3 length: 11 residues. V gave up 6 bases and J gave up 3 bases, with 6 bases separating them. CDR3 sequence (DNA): TGTGCCAGCAGCCCACTCTACGAGCAGTACGTC. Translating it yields CASSPLYEQYV.